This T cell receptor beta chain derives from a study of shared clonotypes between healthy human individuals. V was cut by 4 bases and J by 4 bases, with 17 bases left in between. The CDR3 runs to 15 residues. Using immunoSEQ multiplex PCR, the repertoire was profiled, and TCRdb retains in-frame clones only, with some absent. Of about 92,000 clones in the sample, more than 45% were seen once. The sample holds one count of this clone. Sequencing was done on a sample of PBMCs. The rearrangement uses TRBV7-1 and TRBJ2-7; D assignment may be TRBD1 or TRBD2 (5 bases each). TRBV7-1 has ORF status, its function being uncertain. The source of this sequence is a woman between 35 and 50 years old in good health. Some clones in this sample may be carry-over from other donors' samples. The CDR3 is CASSLVRAGTYEQYF. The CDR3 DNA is TGTGCCAGCAGCTTAGTTCGGGCAGGGACGTACGAGCAGTACTTC.